The 3 T cell receptor beta chains below all came from one sample that was sequenced in a study of memory CD4+ T cells and cytomegalovirus serostatus. Single viable CD3+CD4+CD8-CD45RO+ cells were sorted as the memory CD4+ T cells. TCRdb keeps only in-frame clones here, not all; method: immunoSEQ multiplex PCR. Of roughly 48,000 clones listed, more than 70% are singletons. Sequencing was carried out using memory CD4+ T cells from blood. Receptor source: an adult in good health and CMV-seropositive.

This chain's CDR3 is CASSLGQTPYNEQFF. The CDR3 DNA is TGCGCCAGCAGCTTGGGGCAGACCCCCTACAATGAGCAGTTCTTC. V is TRBV5-1 and J is TRBJ2-1; D is undetermined. Trimming left V 0 bases short and J 2 bases short, with 9 bases between. Germline V CDR1 and CDR2: SGHRS, YFSETQ. There are 15 residues in the CDR3.

This chain joins TRBV2 and TRBJ1-2; D call uncertain. V was pared by 4 bases and J by 14 bases, with 20 bases between. From germline, CDR1 is SNHLY and CDR2 FYNNEI. The length of the CDR3 is 13 residues. CDR3 DNA sequence: TGTGCCAGCAGTGGCTCAAGTTATTCTTCAGGTACCTTC. Translating gives CASSGSSYSSGTF.

V usage is TRBV6-6 and J usage is TRBJ1-6, with D possibly being TRBD1 (6 bases). The CDR3 length is 15 residues. Germline V gene sequence: CDR1 MNHNY, CDR2 SVGAGI (reference sequence). V lost 6 bases and J 10 bases, leaving 19 bases between the germline ends. The CDR3 region is CASRTGQPSWSPLHF. Written as DNA, the CDR3 is TGTGCCAGCAGGACTGGACAGCCAAGTTGGTCACCCCTCCACTTT.